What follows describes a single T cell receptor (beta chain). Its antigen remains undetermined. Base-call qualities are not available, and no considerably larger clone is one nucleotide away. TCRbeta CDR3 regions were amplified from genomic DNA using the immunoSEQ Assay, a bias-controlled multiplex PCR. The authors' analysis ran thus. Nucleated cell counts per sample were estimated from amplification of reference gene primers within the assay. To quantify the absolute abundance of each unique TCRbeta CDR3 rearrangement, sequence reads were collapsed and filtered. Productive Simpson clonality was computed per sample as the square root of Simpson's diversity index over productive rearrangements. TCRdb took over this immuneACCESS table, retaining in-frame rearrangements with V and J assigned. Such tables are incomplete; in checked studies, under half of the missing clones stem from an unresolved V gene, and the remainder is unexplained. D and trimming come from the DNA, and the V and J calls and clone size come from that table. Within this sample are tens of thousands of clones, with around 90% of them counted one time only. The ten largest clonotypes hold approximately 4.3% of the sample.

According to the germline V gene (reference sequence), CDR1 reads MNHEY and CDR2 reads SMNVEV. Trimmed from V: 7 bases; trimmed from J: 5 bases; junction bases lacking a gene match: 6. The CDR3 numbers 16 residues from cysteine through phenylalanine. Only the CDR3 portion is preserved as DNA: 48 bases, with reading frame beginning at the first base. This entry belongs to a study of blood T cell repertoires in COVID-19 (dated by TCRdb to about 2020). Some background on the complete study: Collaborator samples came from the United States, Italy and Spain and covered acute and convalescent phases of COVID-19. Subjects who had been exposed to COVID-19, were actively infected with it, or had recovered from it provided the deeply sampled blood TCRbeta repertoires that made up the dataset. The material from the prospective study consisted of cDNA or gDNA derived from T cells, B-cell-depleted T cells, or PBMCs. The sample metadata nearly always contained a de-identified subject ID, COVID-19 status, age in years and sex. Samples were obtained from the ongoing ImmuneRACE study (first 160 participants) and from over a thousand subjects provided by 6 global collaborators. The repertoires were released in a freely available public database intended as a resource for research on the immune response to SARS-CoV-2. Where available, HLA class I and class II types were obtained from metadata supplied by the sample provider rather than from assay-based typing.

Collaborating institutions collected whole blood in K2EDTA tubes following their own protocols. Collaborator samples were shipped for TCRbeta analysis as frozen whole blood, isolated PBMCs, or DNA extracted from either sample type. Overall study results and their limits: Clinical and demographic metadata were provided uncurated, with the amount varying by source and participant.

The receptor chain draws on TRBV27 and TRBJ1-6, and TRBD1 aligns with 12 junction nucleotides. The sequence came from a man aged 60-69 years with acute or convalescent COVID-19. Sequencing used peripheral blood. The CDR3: CASTGTGGHHNSPLHF. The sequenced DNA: TGTGCCAGCACCGGGACAGGGGGCCATCATAATTCACCCCTCCACTTT.